The rows below give T cell receptor beta chains drawn from one sample of a study of T cell changes during pregnancy in multiple sclerosis. Sequencing used immunoSEQ multiplex PCR; TCRdb keeps in-frame clones, though not all of them. The data show about 59,000 clones, with about 90% seen just once and 2.5% to 3.5% held by the top ten. The input for sequencing was peripheral blood, taken in the second trimester of pregnancy. The receptors here all came from a female donor in good health, enrolled as a control in a pregnancy study. The CDR3 runs from the conserved cysteine through the conserved F or W. A D gene is named only where the DNA matches it firmly. Clone size is not always given. Where it is, it says once, few, many or a class for expanded clones.

cdr3_aa: CASSARVYGYTF; cdr3_nt: TGTGCCAGCAGTGCCAGGGTCTATGGCTACACCTTC; clone_size: .; v_call: TRBV28; d_call: .; j_call: TRBJ1-2
cdr3_aa: CASSPGQNYGYTF; cdr3_nt: TGTGCCAGCAGCCCGGGACAGAATTATGGCTACACCTTC; clone_size: .; v_call: TRBV5-4; d_call: TRBD1; j_call: TRBJ1-2
cdr3_aa: CASTPGQGYPRWPFF; cdr3_nt: TGTGCCAGCACTCCGGGACAGGGTTATCCCCGGTGGCCTTTCTTT; clone_size: .; v_call: TRBV5-4; d_call: TRBD1; j_call: TRBJ1-1
cdr3_aa: CSVEEADYGYTF; cdr3_nt: TGCAGCGTTGAGGAGGCCGACTATGGCTACACCTTC; clone_size: once; v_call: TRBV29-1; d_call: .; j_call: TRBJ1-2
cdr3_aa: CASSPRLADTQYF; cdr3_nt: TGTGCCAGCAGCCCAAGACTAGCAGATACGCAGTATTTT; clone_size: .; v_call: TRBV9; d_call: .; j_call: TRBJ2-3
cdr3_aa: CASSRENTGELFF; cdr3_nt: TGTGCCAGCTCCCGGGAGAACACCGGGGAGCTGTTTTTT; clone_size: .; v_call: TRBV6-1; d_call: .; j_call: TRBJ2-2
cdr3_aa: CASSRLLATYNEQFF; cdr3_nt: TGCGCCAGCAGCCGCCTACTAGCGACCTACAATGAGCAGTTCTTC; clone_size: once; v_call: TRBV5-1; d_call: TRBD2; j_call: TRBJ2-1
cdr3_aa: CASSLPAGPTDTQYF; cdr3_nt: TGCGCCAGCAGCTTACCAGCGGGACCCACAGATACGCAGTATTTT; clone_size: .; v_call: TRBV5-1; d_call: TRBD2; j_call: TRBJ2-3
cdr3_aa: CASSQLAGGHVNEQFF; cdr3_nt: TGCGCCAGCAGCCAACTAGCGGGAGGCCATGTCAATGAGCAGTTCTTC; clone_size: .; v_call: TRBV4-1; d_call: TRBD2; j_call: TRBJ2-1
cdr3_aa: CASSLSNQPQHF; cdr3_nt: TGTGCCAGCAGTCTTTCCAATCAGCCCCAGCATTTT; clone_size: .; v_call: TRBV2; d_call: .; j_call: TRBJ1-5
cdr3_aa: CAWSIHLLNTEAFF; cdr3_nt: TGTGCCTGGAGTATTCATCTATTGAACACTGAAGCTTTCTTT; clone_size: .; v_call: TRBV30; d_call: .; j_call: TRBJ1-1
cdr3_aa: CASSPTSGGHEQYF; cdr3_nt: TGCGCCAGCAGCCCGACTAGCGGGGGCCACGAGCAGTACTTC; clone_size: .; v_call: TRBV5-1; d_call: TRBD2; j_call: TRBJ2-7
cdr3_aa: CSAPRGTAFF; cdr3_nt: TGCAGTGCGCCCAGGGGAACAGCTTTCTTT; clone_size: .; v_call: TRBV20-1; d_call: .; j_call: TRBJ1-1
cdr3_aa: CSASLGTERYF; cdr3_nt: TGCAGTGCTAGCCTAGGGACAGAGCGGTACTTC; clone_size: .; v_call: TRBV20-1; d_call: TRBD1; j_call: TRBJ2-7
cdr3_aa: CASSVASEFGGTQYF; cdr3_nt: TGTGCCAGCAGCGTAGCTAGTGAGTTTGGTGGGACCCAGTACTTC; clone_size: .; v_call: TRBV9; d_call: .; j_call: TRBJ2-5
cdr3_aa: CARTPGGDRSSLSGANVLTF; cdr3_nt: TGCGCCAGGACCCCTGGTGGCGACAGGAGCTCTCTCTCTGGGGCCAACGTCCTGACTTTC; clone_size: .; v_call: TRBV5-1; d_call: .; j_call: TRBJ2-6